The present entry profiles one T cell receptor beta chain with its context. Source study methods: Amplifying reference gene primers gave estimates of nucleated cell counts. Assay used: immunoSEQ multiplex PCR; TCRdb lists only in-frame clones, some missing. V, J and clone size reflect that table, while D and trimming were determined from the DNA. This sample has 350,000 to 450,000 clones; 70% to 90% occur once, and the top ten carry less than 2.5%. The data were taken from a study of blood T cell repertoires in COVID-19. Individuals aged roughly 18 to 90 years were recruited from 20 to 25 US areas. The V gene's germline CDR1 is SGHRS and CDR2 YFSETQ. V was cut by 4 bases and J by 2 bases, with 10 bases left in between. This CDR3 region has 13 residues.

The specimen was PBMCs or T cells enriched from blood (not recorded which). This chain joins TRBV5-1 and TRBJ2-7; a weak D match, TRBD2 (6 bases). This sequence was found in a man aged 40-55 years in a cohort exposed to, infected with or recovered from COVID-19 (not recorded which). For the CDR3, the DNA is TGCGCCAGCAGCCTAGCGAACCCCTACGAGCAGTACTTC. It codes for CASSLANPYEQYF.